Each of the 26 T cell receptor beta chains below was sequenced from the same sample in a study of blood T cell repertoires in COVID-19. Sequenced by immunoSEQ multiplex PCR; TCRdb stores in-frame clones only, minus some. This sample has tens of thousands of clones, with about 85% found just once. Sequencing was carried out using peripheral blood. The origin of the receptors is a human donor in a cohort sampled during active COVID-19.

The chain couples TRBV28 to TRBJ1-1, with 8 bases matching TRBD1. The J segment lost 6 bases and the V segment lost 6 bases, leaving 6 bases of the junction unmatched. Germline V gene sequence: CDR1 MDHEN, CDR2 SYDVKM. The CDR3 covers 13 residues. Written as DNA, the CDR3 is TGTGCCAGCAGGGGGCAGGGGGCCCCTGAAGCTTTCTTT. It codes for CASRGQGAPEAFF.

The CDR3 DNA reads TGTGCCAGCAGCCTACACAGAGGAAACACCATATATTTT. Protein: CASSLHRGNTIYF. The rearrangement joins TRBV11-1 to TRBJ1-3, with D uncertain. Between the trimmed V and J ends, which lost 5 bases and 4 bases, there was a span of 9 bases. Germline V lookup: CDR1 SGHAT, CDR2 FQDESV (reference sequence). This CDR3 has 13 residues.

The chain combines TRBV6-5 with TRBJ2-2; 8 nucleotides agree with TRBD1. Germline assignment: CDR1 MNHEY and CDR2 SVGAGI. V lost 6 bases and J lost 3; bases outside the gene matches: 6. The CDR3 runs to 15 residues. In DNA form, the CDR3 reads TGTGCCAGCAGCAAGGGACAGGCTCACACCGGGGAGCTGTTTTTT. Amino acids: CASSKGQAHTGELFF.

The chain is built from TRBV9 and TRBJ2-1; the match to TRBD2 covers 12 bases. This CDR3 is 16 amino acids long. Germline V gene lookup returns CDR1 SGDLS and CDR2 YYNGEE. Losses at the gene ends were 3 bases for V and 9 bases for J; bases not matched to a gene: 10. This CDR3 is CASSALLAGGRAEQFF. CDR3 in DNA: TGTGCCAGCAGCGCCCTTCTAGCGGGAGGGCGAGCTGAGCAGTTCTTC.

V is TRBV29-1 and J is TRBJ2-3, with no clear D. CDR1 is SQVTM and CDR2 is ANQGSEA in the germline V gene. There are 13 residues in the CDR3. Trimming pared 4 bases from V and 3 bases from J, leaving 11 bases between. The CDR3 reads CSVASSGTDTQYF. DNA for the CDR3: TGCAGCGTTGCTAGTTCGGGTACAGATACGCAGTATTTT.

The chain links TRBV4-2 to TRBJ2-5, with TRBD2 identical over 11 bases. The germline CDR1 and CDR2 sequences are LGHNA and YNFKEQ. V gave up 0 bases and J gave up 7 bases; unmatched junction bases: 13. This CDR3 region has 18 residues. The CDR3 reads CASSQDPSDSGGVSTQYF. DNA of the CDR3: TGTGCCAGCAGCCAAGACCCTTCAGATAGCGGGGGGGTTTCGACCCAGTACTTC.

The chain has TRBV7-2 and TRBJ1-4; 7 nucleotides align to TRBD1. V dropped 4 bases and J dropped 8; count of bases not matched to a gene: 10. Germline CDR1 SGHTA, CDR2 FQGNSA. The CDR3 is 15 residues long. The CDR3 bases are TGTGCCAGCAGCTCCCAGGGGGTAGGAGGGGAAAAACTGTTTTTT. Translated, it gives CASSSQGVGGEKLFF.

J is TRBJ2-2 and V is TRBV7-9, with a tentative D call TRBD2 (5 bases). The CDR3 length is 15 residues. V lost 4 bases and J lost 3, with 12 bases in between. The germline V gene has CDR1 SEHNR and CDR2 FQNEAQ (reference sequence). The chain's CDR3 is CASSSLAGYTGELFF. CDR3 nucleotide sequence: TGTGCCAGCAGCTCCCTAGCAGGCTACACCGGGGAGCTGTTTTTT.

The chain joins TRBV4-2 to TRBJ2-6, with D tentatively TRBD2 (5 bases). The CDR3 contains 16 residues. V was pared by 3 bases and J by 2 bases, with 11 bases between. Germline values: CDR1 LGHNA, CDR2 YNFKEQ. Here the CDR3 DNA reads TGTGCCAGCAGCCAGGAGGAGAGCGCTGGGGCCAACGTCCTGACTTTC. Its protein is CASSQEESAGANVLTF.

In its sample, this clone was seen a few times. This CDR3 fails to terminate in the conserved phenylalanine or tryptophan, so it likely reflects a read error. No DNA is shown, since the ends of the CDR3 on it are uncertain; the CDR3 is the one TCRdb lists. The rearrangement uses TRBV3-1 (or the pseudogene TRBV3-2) and TRBJ2-3; TRBD2, the table's D call, was not compared with the DNA. From germline, CDR1 is LGHDT and CDR2 YNNKEL (reference sequence). The CDR3 has 13 amino acids, counting both end residues. The CDR3 is CASSPGTSGRPLL.

This chain connects TRBV5-5 to TRBJ1-1; tentative D call: TRBD1 (6 bases). Trimming pared 0 bases from V and 4 bases from J, leaving 13 bases between. This CDR3 is 15 amino acids long. Germline V CDR1 and CDR2: SGHKS, YYEKEE (reference sequence). CDR3 in DNA: TGTGCCAGCAGCTTGGCAGGGGTTCGGAGCACTGAAGCTTTCTTT. This codes for CASSLAGVRSTEAFF.

The rearrangement uses TRBV5-1 and TRBJ2-2, with a weak D call TRBD1 (7 bases). The germline CDR1 and CDR2 sequences are SGHRS and YFSETQ. Trimming shortened V by 7 bases and J by 5 bases, and 15 bases separated the two germline ends. The CDR3 is made up of 14 amino acids. DNA of the CDR3: TGCGCCAGCCAGATTCAGGGGGGAACCGGGGAGCTGTTTTTT. The encoded protein is CASQIQGGTGELFF.

This chain links TRBV6-5 with TRBJ2-2; perhaps TRBD1 as D (5 bases). Germline-derived CDR1 and CDR2 are MNHEY and SVGAGI. V was cut by 4 bases and J by 0 bases, with 9 bases left in between. The length of the CDR3 is 15 residues. The CDR3 nucleotides read TGTGCCAGCAGTTCACAGGTCTCGAACACCGGGGAGCTGTTTTTT. This encodes CASSSQVSNTGELFF.

The chain combines TRBV4-2 with TRBJ2-7; D is uncertain. The length of the CDR3 is 13 residues. The V gene lost 0 bases and the J gene lost 3 bases, with 6 bases spanning the gap. Germline-derived CDR1 and CDR2 are LGHNA and YNFKEQ. CDR3 protein: CASSQDEDYEQYF. As DNA, the CDR3 is TGTGCCAGCAGCCAAGATGAGGACTACGAGCAGTACTTC.

The rearrangement uses TRBV30 and TRBJ1-5; no definite D call. V was shortened by 1 base and J by 2 bases, with 9 bases between the two germline ends. The CDR3 spans 14 residues. Germline V gives CDR1 GTSNPN, CDR2 SVGIG (reference sequence). CDR3 sequence reads: CAWSGTPGNQPQHF. CDR3 DNA: TGTGCCTGGAGTGGCACCCCGGGCAATCAGCCCCAGCATTTT.

This rearrangement joins TRBV3-1 (or the pseudogene TRBV3-2) to TRBJ1-4; unclear D gene. The CDR3 has 14 residues. The germline V gene encodes CDR1 LGHDT and CDR2 YNNKEL (reference sequence). V was shortened by 0 bases and J by 8 bases, with 10 bases between the two germline ends. For the CDR3, the DNA is TGTGCCAGCAGCCAAGAGGGCAGTGCAGAAAAACTGTTTTTT. Translation gives CASSQEGSAEKLFF.

The chain joins TRBV10-3 to TRBJ2-7; D unresolved. The CDR3 totals 15 residues. CDR1 ENHRY and CDR2 SYGVKD come from the germline V gene. V dropped 6 bases and J dropped 0 bases, with 15 bases sitting between them. Written as DNA, the CDR3 is TGTGCCATCAGGGCCTCGACGGGTAACTCCTACGAGCAGTACTTC. It translates to CAIRASTGNSYEQYF.

This clone has just one count. The genes are TRBV27 and TRBJ1-6, with D uncertain. Trimming removed 4 bases at V and 8 bases at J, with 18 bases between. The CDR3 has 16 amino acids. Per the germline V gene, CDR1 is MNHEY and CDR2 is SMNVEV (reference sequence). DNA of the CDR3: TGTGCCAGCAGTTACACTCACCCTCAACTACATTCACCCCTCCACTTT. This translates into CASSYTHPQLHSPLHF.

V gene TRBV7-8 combines with J gene TRBJ2-1, with 8 bases aligning to TRBD2. This CDR3 contains 17 residues. Losses at the gene ends were 0 bases for V and 4 bases for J; bases not matched to a gene: 8. Germline V lookup: CDR1 SGHVS, CDR2 FQNEAQ. CDR3 bases: TGTGCCAGCAGCTTAGCGCCGATAGCGGGGAGATACAATGAGCAGTTCTTC. Translated: CASSLAPIAGRYNEQFF.

The chain couples TRBV28 to TRBJ2-7, with TRBD1 matching 11 bases. The CDR3 is made up of 15 amino acids. Germline values: CDR1 MDHEN, CDR2 SYDVKM. The junction had 8 bases not matched to a gene; V was cut back by 5 bases and J by 5 bases. CDR3 sequence (DNA): TGTGCCAGCAGTCCCGGGACAGGGGGATCCAACGAGCAGTACTTC. Its translation: CASSPGTGGSNEQYF.

The chain couples TRBV9 to TRBJ2-1, with a tentative D call TRBD2 (5 bases). Trimming took off 5 bases at V and 4 bases at J, with 16 bases between the two ends. Germline assignment: CDR1 SGDLS and CDR2 YYNGEE. The CDR3 length is 15 residues. CDR3 in DNA: TGTGCCAGCAGTCGTTTTCGAACTAGTTACAATGAGCAGTTCTTC. Translation: CASSRFRTSYNEQFF.

The V call is TRBV7-8, the J call TRBJ1-5; D gene unclear. Trimming took 5 bases from V and 4 from J, leaving 9 bases between them. The CDR3 totals 13 residues. Germline V gene data show CDR1 as SGHVS and CDR2 as FQNEAQ. CDR3 sequence reads: CASSPSGNQPQHF. The CDR3 DNA reads TGTGCCAGCAGCCCGTCGGGGAATCAGCCCCAGCATTTT.

Worth noting for this clone: One end of the junction fails to match germline, which may point to a read error. This chain links TRBV29-1 with TRBJ1-2; 8 bases are a match to TRBD1. Germline V gene lookup returns CDR1 SQVTM and CDR2 ANQGSEA. CDR3 length equals 11 residues. The CDR3 DNA reads as TGCAGCGTTGGGGCAGGGGGCTTGTCTACGTTC. Residues: CSVGAGGLSTF.

The chain uses TRBV19 and TRBJ1-5; 8 bases map to TRBD1. Germline CDR1 LNHDA, CDR2 SQIVND (reference sequence). The CDR3 extends over 15 amino acids. The junction had 8 bases not matched to a gene; V was cut back by 5 bases and J by 5 bases. The DNA of the CDR3 is TGTGCCAGTAGTGCTTTACAGGGGGGGGATCAGCCCCAGCATTTT. It codes for CASSALQGGDQPQHF.

This chain joins TRBV5-1 and TRBJ2-1; D may be TRBD2 (6 bases). The CDR3 contains 14 residues. Germline V lookup: CDR1 SGHRS, CDR2 YFSETQ. Trimming stripped 3 bases from V and 9 bases from J, with 16 bases between. DNA of the CDR3: TGCGCCAGCAGCTCGTCTCCTTCCGGGGGTGAGCAGTTCTTC. This gives the protein CASSSSPSGGEQFF.

V is TRBV7-2 and J is TRBJ2-2; D gene unclear. Germline CDR1 SGHTA, CDR2 FQGNSA. V lost 5 bases, J lost 1 base, and 8 bases lay in between. This CDR3 contains 14 residues. As DNA, the CDR3 is TGTGCCAGCAGCGACCGACAGAACACCGGGGAGCTGTTTTTT. Protein sequence: CASSDRQNTGELFF.